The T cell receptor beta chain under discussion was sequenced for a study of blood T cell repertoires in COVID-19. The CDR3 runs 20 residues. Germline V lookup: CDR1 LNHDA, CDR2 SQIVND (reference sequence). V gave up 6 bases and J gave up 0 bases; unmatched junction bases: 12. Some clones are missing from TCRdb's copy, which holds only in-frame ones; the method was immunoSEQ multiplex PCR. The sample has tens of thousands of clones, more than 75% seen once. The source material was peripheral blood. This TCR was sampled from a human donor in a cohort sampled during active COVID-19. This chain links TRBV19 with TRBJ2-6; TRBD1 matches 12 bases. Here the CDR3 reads CASSPWGTGGSSSGANVLTF. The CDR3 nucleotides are TGTGCCAGTAGCCCCTGGGGGACAGGGGGCTCTAGCTCTGGGGCCAACGTCCTGACTTTC.